This TCR beta chain was identified in a study of vaccination and CD4 T cells after COVID-19. Across the whole study: Four females and six males made up the convalescents, with two Hispanic. Median time from second vaccine dose to sampling was approximately 74 days (14 to 241).

Concerning this clonotype: Its antigen is still unknown. The junction and the germline gene differ at one end; a read error may be behind it.

TCRdb fed the PCR reads into MiXCR, producing one record per CDR3 protein. The sample contains about 29,000 distinct CDR3 sequences, about 46% of which appear only once. Study-wide points: With convalescent patients, a median approximately 86% of reactive clones emerged solely after vaccination. Early post-infection timepoints were missing, and relatively few convalescent patients were studied.

Germline V gene sequence: CDR1 MNHEY, CDR2 SVGAGI. CDR3 length equals 17 residues. Time point specified: late sampling 161 to 241 days after vaccination in a few convalescent patients. The sequence was collected from a human donor who had recovered from COVID-19. Source: CD4+ T cells from blood, taken about 7 months after SARS-CoV-2 vaccination. This chain uses TRBV6-5 with TRBJ2-7; TRBD2 matches 11 bases. In DNA, the CDR3 is TGTGCCAGCAGTGACTCGCCTAGCGGGAGGTTCAGCTACGAGCAGTACTTC. It translates to CASSDSPSGRFSYEQYF.